A selection of T cell receptor beta chains follows, all from one sample in a study of blood T cell repertoires in COVID-19. Clones were sequenced by immunoSEQ multiplex PCR, and TCRdb holds only the in-frame ones, with some missing. The sample yields about 71,000 clones, approximately 92% seen once. Sequenced: peripheral blood. Every receptor here comes from a woman of 80 years or more with acute or convalescent COVID-19. The CDR3 runs from the conserved cysteine through the conserved F or W. The D gene is left open where the match is weak. Only some rows state a clone size, as once, few, many or a class for expanded clones.

D gene: -
clone size: -
V gene: TRBV11-3
CDR3 protein: CASSLGVGQDYTGELFF

D gene: -
clone size: -
V gene: TRBV19
CDR3 protein: CASSWGGGSGYTF

D gene: -
clone size: -
V gene: TRBV19
CDR3 protein: CASSLQASMNTEAFF

D gene: -
clone size: -
V gene: TRBV5-1
CDR3 protein: CASSLYQGTEAFF

D gene: TRBD1
clone size: -
V gene: TRBV18
CDR3 protein: CASSPPGTAGNTIYF

D gene: -
clone size: -
V gene: TRBV7-8
CDR3 protein: CASSLGDTASYTF

D gene: TRBD2
clone size: -
V gene: TRBV9
CDR3 protein: CASSVAPTGEGEQYF

D gene: TRBD1
clone size: -
V gene: TRBV18
CDR3 protein: CASADRGHLPEAFF

D gene: TRBD1
clone size: -
V gene: TRBV5-5
CDR3 protein: CASSLGDRVSEQYF

D gene: TRBD2
clone size: -
V gene: TRBV9
CDR3 protein: CASSVGFSGTDTQYF

D gene: -
clone size: -
V gene: TRBV12-2
CDR3 protein: CASRLMVSWGVNTGELFF

D gene: -
clone size: -
V gene: TRBV12-3/TRBV12-4
CDR3 protein: CASGRRISYEQYF

D gene: -
clone size: -
V gene: TRBV7-2
CDR3 protein: CASSQLPTNTGELFF

D gene: TRBD1
clone size: -
V gene: TRBV6-5
CDR3 protein: CASSSQGTGRDTEAFF

D gene: TRBD2
clone size: -
V gene: TRBV9
CDR3 protein: CASGLAGGYNEQFF

D gene: -
clone size: -
V gene: TRBV15
CDR3 protein: CATSRDRGGSEAFF

D gene: TRBD1
clone size: once
V gene: TRBV5-1
CDR3 protein: CASSPGQASNEQFF

D gene: TRBD2
clone size: -
V gene: TRBV18
CDR3 protein: CASSPPSGGRDTQYF

D gene: TRBD1
clone size: -
V gene: TRBV5-1
CDR3 protein: CASSLGGQGNSEQYF

D gene: TRBD2
clone size: -
V gene: TRBV5-1
CDR3 protein: CASSPGTSGVIQETQYF

D gene: -
clone size: few
V gene: TRBV4-3
CDR3 protein: CASSQSHGVATNEKLFF

D gene: TRBD1
clone size: -
V gene: TRBV2
CDR3 protein: CASSLKTGRSSEQYF

D gene: -
clone size: -
V gene: TRBV6-5
CDR3 protein: CASGQSSGFSYEQYF

D gene: -
clone size: -
V gene: TRBV3-1/TRBV3-2
CDR3 protein: CASSPLTRRGELFF

D gene: -
clone size: -
V gene: TRBV4-1
CDR3 protein: CASSQVVDGSFYNEQFF

D gene: -
clone size: -
V gene: TRBV24-1
CDR3 protein: CATSDPNSDEQFF

D gene: TRBD1
clone size: once
V gene: TRBV6-1
CDR3 protein: CASSEVMGQGAETQYF

D gene: -
clone size: -
V gene: TRBV28
CDR3 protein: CASSLAGMYQPQHF

D gene: TRBD2
clone size: -
V gene: TRBV3-1/TRBV3-2
CDR3 protein: CASRGTSGTYEQYF

D gene: -
clone size: -
V gene: TRBV5-8
CDR3 protein: CASSSGRRTDTGELFF

D gene: TRBD2
clone size: once
V gene: TRBV4-2
CDR3 protein: CASSQDSGLAGVNTQYF

D gene: -
clone size: -
V gene: TRBV19
CDR3 protein: CASCRLFDEKLFF

D gene: -
clone size: -
V gene: TRBV18
CDR3 protein: CASSPRGSQNYGYTF

D gene: TRBD1
clone size: -
V gene: TRBV27
CDR3 protein: CASSPGTANTGELFF

D gene: -
clone size: -
V gene: TRBV4-1
CDR3 protein: CASSQAGHGAYGYTF

D gene: TRBD1
clone size: -
V gene: TRBV2
CDR3 protein: CASSPRQGADYGYTF

D gene: TRBD1
clone size: -
V gene: TRBV18
CDR3 protein: CASSPRQGAEKLFF